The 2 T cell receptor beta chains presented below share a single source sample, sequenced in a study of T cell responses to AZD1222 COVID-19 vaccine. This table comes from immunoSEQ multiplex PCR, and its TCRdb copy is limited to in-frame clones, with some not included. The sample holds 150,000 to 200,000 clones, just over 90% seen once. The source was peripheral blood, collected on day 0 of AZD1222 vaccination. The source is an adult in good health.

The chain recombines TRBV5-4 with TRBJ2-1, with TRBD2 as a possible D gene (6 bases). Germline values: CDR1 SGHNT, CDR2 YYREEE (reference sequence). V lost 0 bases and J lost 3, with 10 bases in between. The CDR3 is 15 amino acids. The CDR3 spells CASSLAGGGYNEQFF. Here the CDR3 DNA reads TGTGCCAGCAGCTTGGCCGGGGGTGGCTACAATGAGCAGTTCTTC.

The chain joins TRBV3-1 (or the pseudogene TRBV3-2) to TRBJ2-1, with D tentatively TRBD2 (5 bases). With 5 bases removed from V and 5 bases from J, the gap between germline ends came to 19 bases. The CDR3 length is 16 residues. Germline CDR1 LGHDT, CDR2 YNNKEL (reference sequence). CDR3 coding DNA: TGTGCCAGCAGCGTGGGAGTTCCCAATTCCGACAATGAGCAGTTCTTC. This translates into CASSVGVPNSDNEQFF.